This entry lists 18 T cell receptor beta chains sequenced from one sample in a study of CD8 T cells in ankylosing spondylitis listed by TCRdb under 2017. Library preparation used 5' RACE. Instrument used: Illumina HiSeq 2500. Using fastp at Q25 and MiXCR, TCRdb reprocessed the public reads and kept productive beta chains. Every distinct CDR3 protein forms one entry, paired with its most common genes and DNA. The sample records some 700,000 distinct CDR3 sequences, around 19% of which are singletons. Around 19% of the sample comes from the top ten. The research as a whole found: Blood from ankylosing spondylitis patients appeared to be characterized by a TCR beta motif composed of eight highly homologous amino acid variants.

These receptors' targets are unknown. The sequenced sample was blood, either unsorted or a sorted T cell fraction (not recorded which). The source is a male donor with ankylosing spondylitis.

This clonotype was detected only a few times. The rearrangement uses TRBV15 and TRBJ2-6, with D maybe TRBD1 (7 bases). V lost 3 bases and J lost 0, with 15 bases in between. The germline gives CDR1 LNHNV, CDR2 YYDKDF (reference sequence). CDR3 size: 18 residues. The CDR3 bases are TGTGCCACCAGCAGGAGGACAGGAGGGAACTCTGGGGCCAACGTCCTGACTTTC. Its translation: CATSRRTGGNSGANVLTF.

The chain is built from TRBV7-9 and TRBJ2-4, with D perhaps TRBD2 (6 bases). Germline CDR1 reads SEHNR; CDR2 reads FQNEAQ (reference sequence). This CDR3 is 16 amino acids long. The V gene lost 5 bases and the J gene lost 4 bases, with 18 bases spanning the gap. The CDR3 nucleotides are TGTGCCAGCAGCCAGAGGACGGGGGAAGGAAAAAACATTCAGTACTTC. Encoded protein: CASSQRTGEGKNIQYF.

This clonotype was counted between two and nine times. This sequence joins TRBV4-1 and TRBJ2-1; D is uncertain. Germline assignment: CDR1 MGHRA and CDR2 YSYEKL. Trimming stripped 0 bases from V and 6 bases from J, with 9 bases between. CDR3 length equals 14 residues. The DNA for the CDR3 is TGCGCCAGCAGCCAAGATCTCGGCGGCAATGAGCAGTTCTTC. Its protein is CASSQDLGGNEQFF.

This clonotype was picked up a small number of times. In DNA form, the CDR3 reads TGTGCCAGCAGCTCTTCTAAGACTAGGTTTAGCGACAATGAGCAGTTCTTC. This encodes CASSSSKTRFSDNEQFF. This chain uses TRBV11-2 with TRBJ2-1, with D tentatively TRBD2 (6 bases). V was pared by 4 bases and J by 5 bases, with 21 bases between. The CDR3 consists of 17 residues. Germline V lookup: CDR1 SGHAT, CDR2 FQNNGV.

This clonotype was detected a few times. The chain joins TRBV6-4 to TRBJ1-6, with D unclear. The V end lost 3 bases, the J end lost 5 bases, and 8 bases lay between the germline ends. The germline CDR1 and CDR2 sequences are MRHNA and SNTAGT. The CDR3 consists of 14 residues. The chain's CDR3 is CASSESTDNSPLHF. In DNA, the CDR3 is TGTGCCAGCAGTGAGTCGACCGATAATTCACCCCTCCACTTT.

The CDR3 DNA is TGTGCCAGCACCCCCCAGGGTACCGGGCCCCAGCATTTT. This gives the protein CASTPQGTGPQHF. V usage is TRBV6-6 and J usage is TRBJ1-5, with D tentatively TRBD1 (5 bases). Germline loops: CDR1 MNHNY, CDR2 SVGAGI (reference sequence). The V and J ends lost 7 bases and 9 bases respectively, with 16 bases between them. The CDR3 consists of 13 residues.

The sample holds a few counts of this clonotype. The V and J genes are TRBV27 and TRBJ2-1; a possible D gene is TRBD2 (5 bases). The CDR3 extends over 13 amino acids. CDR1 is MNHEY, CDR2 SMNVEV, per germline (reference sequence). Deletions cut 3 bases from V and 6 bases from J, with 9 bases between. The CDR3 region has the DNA TGTGCCAGCAGTTTGAGGGAATTCAATGAGCAGTTCTTC. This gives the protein CASSLREFNEQFF.

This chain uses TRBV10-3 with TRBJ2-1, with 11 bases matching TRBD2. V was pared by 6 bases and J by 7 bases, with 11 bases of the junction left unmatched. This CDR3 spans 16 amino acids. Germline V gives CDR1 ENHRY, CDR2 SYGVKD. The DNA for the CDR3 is TGTGCCATCAGCAACCCCGGGACTAGCGGCTCGAATGAGCAGTTCTTC. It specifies CAISNPGTSGSNEQFF.

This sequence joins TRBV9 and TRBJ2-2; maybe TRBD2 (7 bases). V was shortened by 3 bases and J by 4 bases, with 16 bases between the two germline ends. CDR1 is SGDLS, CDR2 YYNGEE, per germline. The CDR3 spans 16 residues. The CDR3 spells CASSEPRGGATGELFF. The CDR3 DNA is TGTGCCAGCAGCGAGCCGCGTGGGGGGGCCACCGGGGAGCTGTTTTTT.

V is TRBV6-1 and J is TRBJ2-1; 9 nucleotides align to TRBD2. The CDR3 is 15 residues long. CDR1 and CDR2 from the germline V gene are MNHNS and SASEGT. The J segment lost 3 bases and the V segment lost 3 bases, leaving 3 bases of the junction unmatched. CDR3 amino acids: CASSDGRGGYNEQFF. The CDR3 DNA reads TGTGCCAGCAGTGATGGGCGGGGGGGCTACAATGAGCAGTTCTTC.

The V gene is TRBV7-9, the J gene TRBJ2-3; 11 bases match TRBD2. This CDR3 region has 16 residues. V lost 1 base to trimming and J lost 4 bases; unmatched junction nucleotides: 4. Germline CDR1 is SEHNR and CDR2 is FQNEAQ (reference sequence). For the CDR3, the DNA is TGTGCCAGCAGCTTAGTAGCGGGGGGGCCATCAGATACGCAGTATTTT. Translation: CASSLVAGGPSDTQYF.

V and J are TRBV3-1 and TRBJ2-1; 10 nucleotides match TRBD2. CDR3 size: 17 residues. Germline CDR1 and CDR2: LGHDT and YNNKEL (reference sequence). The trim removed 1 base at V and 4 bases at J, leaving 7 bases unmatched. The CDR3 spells CASSQGDSGRKYNEQFF. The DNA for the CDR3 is TGTGCCAGCAGCCAAGGGGATAGCGGGAGGAAGTACAATGAGCAGTTCTTC.

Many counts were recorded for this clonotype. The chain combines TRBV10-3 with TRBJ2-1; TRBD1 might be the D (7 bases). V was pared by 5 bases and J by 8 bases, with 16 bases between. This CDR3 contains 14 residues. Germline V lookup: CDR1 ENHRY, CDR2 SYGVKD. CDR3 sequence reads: CAISLGQGGDEQFF. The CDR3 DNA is TGTGCCATCAGTCTGGGCCAGGGGGGCGATGAGCAGTTCTTC.

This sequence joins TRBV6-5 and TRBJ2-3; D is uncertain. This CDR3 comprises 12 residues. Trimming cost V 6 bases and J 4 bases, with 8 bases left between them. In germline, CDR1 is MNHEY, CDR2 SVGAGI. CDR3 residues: CASSRKADTQYF. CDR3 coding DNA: TGTGCCAGCAGCCGCAAGGCAGATACGCAGTATTTT.

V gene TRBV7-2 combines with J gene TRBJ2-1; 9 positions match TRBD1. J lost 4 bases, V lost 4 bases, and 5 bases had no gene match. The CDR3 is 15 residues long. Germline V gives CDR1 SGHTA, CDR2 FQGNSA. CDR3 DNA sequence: TGTGCCAGCAGCTCCTCCGGGACAGGGTACAATGAGCAGTTCTTC. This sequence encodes CASSSSGTGYNEQFF. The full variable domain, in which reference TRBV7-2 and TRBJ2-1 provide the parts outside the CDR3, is GAGVSQSPSNKVTEKGKDVELRCDPISGHTALYWYRQSLGQGLEFLIYFQGNSAPDKSGLPSDRFSAERTGGSVSTLTIQRTQQEDSAVYLCASSSSGTGYNEQFFGPGTRLTVL.

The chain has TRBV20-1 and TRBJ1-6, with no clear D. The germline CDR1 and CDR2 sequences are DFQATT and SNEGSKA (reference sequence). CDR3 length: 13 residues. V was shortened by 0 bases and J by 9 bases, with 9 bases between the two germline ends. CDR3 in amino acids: CSAREGRLSPLHF. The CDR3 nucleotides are TGCAGTGCTAGAGAGGGCAGGCTTTCACCCCTCCACTTT.

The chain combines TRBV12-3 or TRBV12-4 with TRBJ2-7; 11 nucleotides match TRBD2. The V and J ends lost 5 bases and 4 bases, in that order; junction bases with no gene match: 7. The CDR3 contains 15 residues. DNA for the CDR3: TGTGCCAGCAGTGCGCGGACTAGCGGGTTTTACGAGCAGTACTTC. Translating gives CASSARTSGFYEQYF.

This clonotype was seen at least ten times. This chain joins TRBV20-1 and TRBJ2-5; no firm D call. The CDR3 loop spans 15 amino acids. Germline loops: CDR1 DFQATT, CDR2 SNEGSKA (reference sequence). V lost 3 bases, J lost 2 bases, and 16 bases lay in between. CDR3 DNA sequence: TGCAGTGCTAGTAAGGGTGGTTGGCGGCAAGAGACCCAGTACTTC. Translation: CSASKGGWRQETQYF.